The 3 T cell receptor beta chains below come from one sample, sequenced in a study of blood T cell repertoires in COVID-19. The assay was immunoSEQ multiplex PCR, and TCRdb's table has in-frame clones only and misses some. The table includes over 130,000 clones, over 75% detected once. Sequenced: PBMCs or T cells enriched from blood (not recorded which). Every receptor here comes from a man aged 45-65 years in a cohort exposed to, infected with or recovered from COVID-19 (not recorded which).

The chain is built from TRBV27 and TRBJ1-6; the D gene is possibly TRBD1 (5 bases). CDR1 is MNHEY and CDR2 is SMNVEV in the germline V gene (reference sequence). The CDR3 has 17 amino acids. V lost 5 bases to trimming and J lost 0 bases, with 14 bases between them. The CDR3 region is CASSIQGKSSYNSPLHF. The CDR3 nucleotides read TGTGCCAGCAGTATCCAGGGTAAAAGCTCCTATAATTCACCCCTCCACTTT.

The CDR3 here is CASSQGLADYYEQYF. The CDR3 DNA sequence: TGCGCCAGCAGCCAAGGGCTAGCGGACTACTACGAGCAGTACTTC. J is TRBJ2-7 and V is TRBV4-1, with 7 bases lining up with TRBD2. The CDR3 runs 15 residues. Trimming at V came to 1 base and at J to 3 bases, leaving 6 bases not matched to a gene. The V gene's germline CDR1 is MGHRA and CDR2 YSYEKL.

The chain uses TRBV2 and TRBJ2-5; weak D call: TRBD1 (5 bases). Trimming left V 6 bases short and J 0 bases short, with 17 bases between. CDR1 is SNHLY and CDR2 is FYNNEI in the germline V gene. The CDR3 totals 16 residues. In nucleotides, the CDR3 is TGTGCCAGCAGGGATTCGAGACAGCCGTACCAAGAGACCCAGTACTTC. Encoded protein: CASRDSRQPYQETQYF.